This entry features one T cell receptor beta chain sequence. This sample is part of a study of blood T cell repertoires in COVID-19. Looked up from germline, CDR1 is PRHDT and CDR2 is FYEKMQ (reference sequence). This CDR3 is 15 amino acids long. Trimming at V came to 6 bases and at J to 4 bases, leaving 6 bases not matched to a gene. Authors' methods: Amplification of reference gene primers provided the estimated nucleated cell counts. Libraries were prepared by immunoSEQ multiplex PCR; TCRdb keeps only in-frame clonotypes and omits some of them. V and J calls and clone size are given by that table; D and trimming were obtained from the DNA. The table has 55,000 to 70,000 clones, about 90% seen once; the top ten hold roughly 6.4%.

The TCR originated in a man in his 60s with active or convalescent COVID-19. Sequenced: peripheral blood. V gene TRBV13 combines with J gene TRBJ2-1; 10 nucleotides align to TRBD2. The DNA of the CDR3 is TGTGCCAGCAGACCTGGACTAGCGGATTACAATGAGCAGTTCTTC. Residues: CASRPGLADYNEQFF.